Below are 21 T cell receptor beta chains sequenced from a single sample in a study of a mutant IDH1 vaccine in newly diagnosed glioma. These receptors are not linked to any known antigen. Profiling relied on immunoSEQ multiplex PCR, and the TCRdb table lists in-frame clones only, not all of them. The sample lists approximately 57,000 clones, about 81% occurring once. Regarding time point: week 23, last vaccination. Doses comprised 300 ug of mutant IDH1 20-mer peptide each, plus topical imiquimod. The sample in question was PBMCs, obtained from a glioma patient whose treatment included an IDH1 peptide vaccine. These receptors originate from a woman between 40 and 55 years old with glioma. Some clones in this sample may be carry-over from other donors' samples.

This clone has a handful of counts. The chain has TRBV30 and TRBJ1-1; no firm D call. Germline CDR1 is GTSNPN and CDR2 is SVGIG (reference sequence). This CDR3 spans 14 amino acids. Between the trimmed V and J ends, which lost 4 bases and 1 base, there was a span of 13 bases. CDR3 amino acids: CAWKLLLENTEAFF. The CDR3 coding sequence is TGTGCCTGGAAGTTACTGTTGGAGAACACTGAAGCTTTCTTT. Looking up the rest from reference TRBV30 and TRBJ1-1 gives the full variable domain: SQTIHQWPATLVQPVGSPLSLECTVEGTSNPNLYWYRQAAGRGLQLLFYSVGIGQISSEVPQNLSASRPQDRQFILSSKKLLLSDSGFYLCAWKLLLENTEAFFGQGTRLTVV.

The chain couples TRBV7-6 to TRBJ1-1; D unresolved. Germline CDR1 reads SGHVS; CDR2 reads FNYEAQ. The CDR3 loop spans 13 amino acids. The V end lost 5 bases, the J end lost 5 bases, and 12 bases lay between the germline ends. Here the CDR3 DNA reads TGTGCCAGCAGCCGCGGCCCGGGGACTGAAGCTTTCTTT. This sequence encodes CASSRGPGTEAFF.

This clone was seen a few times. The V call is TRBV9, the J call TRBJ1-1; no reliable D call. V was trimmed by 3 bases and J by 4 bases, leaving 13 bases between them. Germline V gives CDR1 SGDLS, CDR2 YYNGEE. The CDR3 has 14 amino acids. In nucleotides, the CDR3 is TGTGCCAGCAGCGCCGGCGGCAGGACCACTGAAGCTTTCTTT. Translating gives CASSAGGRTTEAFF.

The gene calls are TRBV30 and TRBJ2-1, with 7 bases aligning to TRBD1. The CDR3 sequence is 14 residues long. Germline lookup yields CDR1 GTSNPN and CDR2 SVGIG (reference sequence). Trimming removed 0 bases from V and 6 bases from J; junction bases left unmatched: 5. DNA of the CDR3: TGTGCCTGGAGTGTAAGGGGGCGCGGCAATGAGCAGTTCTTC. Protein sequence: CAWSVRGRGNEQFF.

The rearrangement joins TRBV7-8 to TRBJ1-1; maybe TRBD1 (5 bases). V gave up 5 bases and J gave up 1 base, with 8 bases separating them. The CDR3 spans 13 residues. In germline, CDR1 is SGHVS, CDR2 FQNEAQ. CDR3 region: CASSPGGNTEAFF. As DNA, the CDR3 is TGTGCCAGCAGCCCGGGGGGGAACACTGAAGCTTTCTTT. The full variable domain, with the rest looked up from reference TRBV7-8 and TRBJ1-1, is GAGVSQSPRYKVAKRGQDVALRCDPISGHVSLFWYQQALGQGPEFLTYFQNEAQLDKSGLPSDRFFAERPEGSVSTLKIQRTQQEDSAVYLCASSPGGNTEAFFGQGTRLTVV.

The CDR3 DNA reads TGTGCCAGTAGGACAGGGGGCTTTGGCGAAAAACTGTTTTTT. Its protein product is CASRTGGFGEKLFF. The gene calls are TRBV19 and TRBJ1-4; 10 bases fit TRBD1. After removal of 6 bases from V and 8 bases from J, the junction contained 6 bases not matched to a gene. This CDR3 comprises 14 residues. In germline, CDR1 is LNHDA, CDR2 SQIVND (reference sequence).

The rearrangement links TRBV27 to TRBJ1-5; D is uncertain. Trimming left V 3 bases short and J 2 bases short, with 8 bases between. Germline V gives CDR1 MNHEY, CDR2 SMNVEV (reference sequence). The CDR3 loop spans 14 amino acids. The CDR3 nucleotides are TGTGCCAGCAGTTTCAGCGGCCGCAATCAGCCCCAGCATTTT. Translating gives CASSFSGRNQPQHF.

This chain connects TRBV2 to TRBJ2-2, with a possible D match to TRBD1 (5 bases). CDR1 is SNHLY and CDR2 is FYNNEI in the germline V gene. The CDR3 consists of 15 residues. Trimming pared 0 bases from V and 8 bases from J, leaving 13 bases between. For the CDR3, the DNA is TGTGCCAGCAGTGAAGCTTGGGGCCCAGCAGGGGAGCTGTTTTTT. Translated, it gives CASSEAWGPAGELFF.

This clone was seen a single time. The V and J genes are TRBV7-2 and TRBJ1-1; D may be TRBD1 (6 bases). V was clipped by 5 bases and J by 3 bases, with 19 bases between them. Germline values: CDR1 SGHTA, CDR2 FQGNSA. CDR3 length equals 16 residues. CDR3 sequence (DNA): TGTGCCAGCAGCGTCGGGGGGGGCTTAGGGGACACTGAAGCTTTCTTT. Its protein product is CASSVGGGLGDTEAFF.

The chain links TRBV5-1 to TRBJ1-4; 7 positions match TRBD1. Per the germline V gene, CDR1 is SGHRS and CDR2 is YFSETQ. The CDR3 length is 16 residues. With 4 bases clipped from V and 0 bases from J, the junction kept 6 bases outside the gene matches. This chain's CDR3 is CASSPADRATNEKLFF. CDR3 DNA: TGCGCCAGCAGCCCGGCCGACAGGGCAACTAATGAAAAACTGTTTTTT.

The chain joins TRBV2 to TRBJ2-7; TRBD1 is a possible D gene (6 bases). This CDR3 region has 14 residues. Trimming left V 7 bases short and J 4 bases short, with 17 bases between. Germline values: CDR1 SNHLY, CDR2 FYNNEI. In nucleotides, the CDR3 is TGTGCCAGCATTCCGGACAGTTCTCGTTACGAGCAGTACTTC. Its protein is CASIPDSSRYEQYF.

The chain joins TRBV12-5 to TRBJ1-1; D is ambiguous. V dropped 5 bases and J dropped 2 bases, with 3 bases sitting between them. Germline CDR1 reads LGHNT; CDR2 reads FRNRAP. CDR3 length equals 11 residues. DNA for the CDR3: TGTGCTAGTGGTCCCAACACTGAAGCTTTCTTT. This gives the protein CASGPNTEAFF. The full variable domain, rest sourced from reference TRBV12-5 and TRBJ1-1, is DARVTQTPRHKVTEMGQEVTMRCQPILGHNTVFWYRQTMMQGLELLAYFRNRAPLDDSGMPKDRFSAEMPDATLATLKIQPSEPRDSAVYFCASGPNTEAFFGQGTRLTVV.

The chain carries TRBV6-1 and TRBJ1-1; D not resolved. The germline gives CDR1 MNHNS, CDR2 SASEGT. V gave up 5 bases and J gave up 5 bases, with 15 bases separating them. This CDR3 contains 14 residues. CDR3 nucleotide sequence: TGTGCCAGCAGTACGGGAGTCCTAGGGACTGAAGCTTTCTTT. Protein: CASSTGVLGTEAFF.

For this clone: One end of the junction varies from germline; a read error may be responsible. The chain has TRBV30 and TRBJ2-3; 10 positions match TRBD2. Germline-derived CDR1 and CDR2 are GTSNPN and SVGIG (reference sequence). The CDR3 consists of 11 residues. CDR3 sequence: CAWLERGGLHF. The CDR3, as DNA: TGTGCCTGGCTTGAGCGGGGGGGCTTACATTTT.

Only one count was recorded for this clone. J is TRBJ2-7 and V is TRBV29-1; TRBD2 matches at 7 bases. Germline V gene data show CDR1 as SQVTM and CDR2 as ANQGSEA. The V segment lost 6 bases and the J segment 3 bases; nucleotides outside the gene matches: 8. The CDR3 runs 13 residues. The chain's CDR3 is CSVRPPGGYEQYF. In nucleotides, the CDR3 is TGCAGCGTCCGGCCCCCGGGGGGCTACGAGCAGTACTTC.

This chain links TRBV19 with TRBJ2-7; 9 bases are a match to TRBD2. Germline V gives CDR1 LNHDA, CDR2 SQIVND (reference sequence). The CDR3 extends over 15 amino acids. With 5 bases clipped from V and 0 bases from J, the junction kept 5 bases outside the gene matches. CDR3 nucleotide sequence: TGTGCCAGTAGTCCTCTAGCGGGGCCCTCCTACGAGCAGTACTTC. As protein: CASSPLAGPSYEQYF.

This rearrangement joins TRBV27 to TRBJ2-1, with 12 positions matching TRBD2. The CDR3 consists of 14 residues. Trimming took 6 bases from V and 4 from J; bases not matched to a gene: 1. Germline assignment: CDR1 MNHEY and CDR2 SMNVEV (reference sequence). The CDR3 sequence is CASRGTSGYNEQFF. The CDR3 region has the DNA TGTGCCAGCAGGGGGACTAGCGGGTACAATGAGCAGTTCTTC.

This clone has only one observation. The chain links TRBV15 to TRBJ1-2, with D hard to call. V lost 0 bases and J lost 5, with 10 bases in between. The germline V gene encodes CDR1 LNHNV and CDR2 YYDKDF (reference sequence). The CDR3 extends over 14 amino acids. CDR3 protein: CATSRDPTGYGYTF. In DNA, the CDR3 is TGTGCCACCAGCAGAGATCCCACGGGGTATGGCTACACCTTC.

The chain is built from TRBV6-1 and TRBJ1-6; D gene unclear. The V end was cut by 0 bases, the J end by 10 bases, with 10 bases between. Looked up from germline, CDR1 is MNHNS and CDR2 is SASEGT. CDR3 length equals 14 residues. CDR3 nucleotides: TGTGCCAGCAGTGAAGCAGCCGTTTGGTCACCCCTCCACTTT. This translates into CASSEAAVWSPLHF.

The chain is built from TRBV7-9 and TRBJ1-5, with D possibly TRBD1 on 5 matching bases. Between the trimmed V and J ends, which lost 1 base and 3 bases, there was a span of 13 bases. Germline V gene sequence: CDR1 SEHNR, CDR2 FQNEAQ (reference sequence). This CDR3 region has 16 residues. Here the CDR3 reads CASSLGGGEPNQPQHF. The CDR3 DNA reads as TGTGCCAGCAGCTTAGGGGGGGGAGAACCCAATCAGCCCCAGCATTTT.

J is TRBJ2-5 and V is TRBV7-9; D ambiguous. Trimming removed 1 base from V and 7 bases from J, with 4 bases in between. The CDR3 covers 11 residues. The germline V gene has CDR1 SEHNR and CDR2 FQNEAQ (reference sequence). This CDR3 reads CASSLDGTQYF. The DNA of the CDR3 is TGTGCCAGCAGCTTAGATGGGACCCAGTACTTC.